The 12 T cell receptor beta chains below come from one sample, sequenced in a study of T cell changes during pregnancy in multiple sclerosis. Clones were read by immunoSEQ multiplex PCR, and TCRdb kept only the in-frame ones, dropping some. The sample consists of about 41,000 clones, 88% of them appearing once. Sequencing was performed on peripheral blood, taken in the first trimester of pregnancy. The receptors were gathered from a female donor in good health, enrolled as a control in a pregnancy study.

J is TRBJ1-4 and V is TRBV5-1; possible D gene TRBD1, 5 bases. This CDR3 contains 14 residues. The germline V and J ends were trimmed by 0 bases and 4 bases, with 7 bases remaining between them. CDR1 is SGHRS, CDR2 YFSETQ, per germline. CDR3 residues: CASSLDRINEKLFF. CDR3 nucleotide sequence: TGCGCCAGCAGCTTGGACAGGATTAATGAAAAACTGTTTTTT.

The chain links TRBV9 to TRBJ2-3, with D tentatively TRBD2 (6 bases). CDR3 length: 14 residues. V lost 6 bases to trimming and J lost 0 bases, with 11 bases between them. The germline V gene encodes CDR1 SGDLS and CDR2 YYNGEE. CDR3 nucleotides: TGTGCCAGCAAGGATAGCGGTAGCACAGATACGCAGTATTTT. This codes for CASKDSGSTDTQYF.

The rearrangement links TRBV2 to TRBJ1-2, with 7 nucleotides matching TRBD1. This CDR3 has 17 amino acids. Germline V gene lookup returns CDR1 SNHLY and CDR2 FYNNEI. With 2 bases clipped from V and 2 bases from J, the junction kept 11 bases outside the gene matches. As DNA, the CDR3 is TGTGCCAGCAGTGAAATAGGGGGCAGCTCGACGAACTATGGCTACACCTTC. As protein: CASSEIGGSSTNYGYTF.

This clone was seen a few times. The chain links TRBV5-8 to TRBJ2-2, with 8 nucleotides matching TRBD1. This CDR3 has 14 residues. Germline values: CDR1 SGHTS, CDR2 YDEGEE. The junction had 2 bases not matched to a gene; V was cut back by 1 base and J by 6 bases. In DNA, the CDR3 is TGTGCCAGCAGCTTGCAGGGGGCGGCCGGGGAGCTGTTTTTT. It encodes CASSLQGAAGELFF.

This clone was observed a handful of times. The chain has TRBV5-1 and TRBJ2-1, with 12 bases matching TRBD2. The germline CDR1 and CDR2 sequences are SGHRS and YFSETQ. The V segment lost 4 bases and the J segment 0 bases; nucleotides outside the gene matches: 11. This CDR3 has 19 amino acids. The CDR3 bases are TGCGCCAGCAGCGCGACTAGCGGGAGATTCGGCCGCTCCTACAATGAGCAGTTCTTC. The encoded protein is CASSATSGRFGRSYNEQFF. Full variable domain (outside the CDR3, taken from reference TRBV5-1 and TRBJ2-1): KAGVTQTPRYLIKTRGQQVTLSCSPISGHRSVSWYQQTPGQGLQFLFEYFSETQRNKGNFPGRFSGRQFSNSRSEMNVSTLELGDSALYLCASSATSGRFGRSYNEQFFGPGTRLTVL.

This clone was found a few times. The rearrangement uses TRBV18 and TRBJ1-1; D remains unclear. V lost 2 bases and J 3 bases, leaving 16 bases between the germline ends. This CDR3 is built from 16 residues. The germline CDR1 and CDR2 sequences are KGHSH and LQKENI. CDR3 protein: CASSPRRSFTDTEAFF. The CDR3 nucleotides read TGTGCCAGCTCACCAAGGAGGTCCTTCACCGACACTGAAGCTTTCTTT.

A few counts support this clone. Distinct nucleotide sequences in the sample also encode this CDR3. This sequence joins TRBV6-5 and TRBJ1-2, with TRBD1 identical over 7 bases. The CDR3 spans 13 residues. The V segment lost 2 bases and the J segment 8 bases; nucleotides outside the gene matches: 5. Germline V gives CDR1 MNHEY, CDR2 SVGAGI. The CDR3 region has the DNA TGTGCCAGCAGTTACAGGCAGGGGGGAGGCTACACCTTC. It yields the protein CASSYRQGGGYTF.

The chain combines TRBV5-1 with TRBJ2-3; D is possibly TRBD2 (6 bases). Trimming left V 0 bases short and J 3 bases short, with 11 bases between. Germline CDR1 SGHRS, CDR2 YFSETQ. The CDR3 is made up of 15 amino acids. CDR3 bases: TGCGCCAGCAGCTTGGAGTTCCGGGGGACAGATACGCAGTATTTT. As protein: CASSLEFRGTDTQYF.

The chain combines TRBV2 with TRBJ1-5, with TRBD1 as a possible D gene (6 bases). The germline gives CDR1 SNHLY, CDR2 FYNNEI. Trimming shortened V by 5 bases and J by 5 bases, and 13 bases separated the two germline ends. This CDR3 comprises 14 residues. The CDR3 here is CASSPGQRHQPQHF. The CDR3 nucleotides are TGTGCCAGCAGTCCAGGACAGAGGCATCAGCCCCAGCATTTT.

The J gene is TRBJ2-1, the V gene TRBV9; 7 positions match TRBD2. Germline V gene sequence: CDR1 SGDLS, CDR2 YYNGEE. V lost 7 bases to trimming and J lost 0 bases; unmatched junction nucleotides: 10. The CDR3 length is 16 residues. CDR3 in DNA: TGTGCCAGCGCACAATATAGCGGGCTCTCCTACAATGAGCAGTTCTTC. Translated, it gives CASAQYSGLSYNEQFF.

The chain joins TRBV11-2 to TRBJ1-5; D might be TRBD1 (6 bases). Between the trimmed V and J ends, which lost 1 base and 4 bases, there was a span of 11 bases. This CDR3 region has 15 residues. Looked up from germline, CDR1 is SGHAT and CDR2 is FQNNGV. CDR3 coding DNA: TGTGCCAGCAGCTTAGGAGACAGGCGGAATCAGCCCCAGCATTTT. It is translated as CASSLGDRRNQPQHF.

The CDR3 spells CASSQDLAMRSYEQYF. As DNA, the CDR3 is TGCGCCAGCAGCCAAGATCTCGCGATGCGGTCCTACGAGCAGTACTTC. The genes are TRBV4-1 and TRBJ2-7; D is uncertain. Germline CDR1 is MGHRA and CDR2 is YSYEKL. The CDR3 length is 16 residues. Trimming took 0 bases from V and 1 from J, leaving 13 bases between them.